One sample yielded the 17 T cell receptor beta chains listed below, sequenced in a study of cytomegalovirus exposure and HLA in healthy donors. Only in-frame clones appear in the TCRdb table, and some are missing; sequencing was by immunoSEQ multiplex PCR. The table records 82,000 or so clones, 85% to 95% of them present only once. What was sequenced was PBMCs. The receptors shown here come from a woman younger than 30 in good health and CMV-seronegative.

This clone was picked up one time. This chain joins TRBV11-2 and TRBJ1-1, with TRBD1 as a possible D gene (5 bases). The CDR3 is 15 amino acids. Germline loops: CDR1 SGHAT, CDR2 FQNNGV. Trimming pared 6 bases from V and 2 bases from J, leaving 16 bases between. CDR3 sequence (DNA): TGTGCCAGCAGTCTTCGGCGGGACTTTAACACTGAAGCTTTCTTT. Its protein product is CASSLRRDFNTEAFF.

DNA for the CDR3: TGTGCCAGCAGCCCTTTAGGGACTAGCGCGGAGACCCAGTACTTC. This translates into CASSPLGTSAETQYF. This chain joins TRBV7-6 and TRBJ2-5; 10 nucleotides agree with TRBD2. The CDR3 is made up of 15 amino acids. J lost 5 bases, V lost 5 bases, and 8 bases had no gene match. CDR1 SGHVS and CDR2 FNYEAQ come from the germline V gene.

Here the CDR3 reads CASSPTRTVQNTGELFF. Written as DNA, the CDR3 is TGTGCCAGCTCCCCTACCCGGACAGTTCAGAACACCGGGGAGCTGTTTTTT. The chain couples TRBV18 to TRBJ2-2; TRBD1 might be the D (6 bases). In germline, CDR1 is KGHSH, CDR2 LQKENI. The CDR3 has 17 amino acids. V dropped 6 bases and J dropped 1 base, with 18 bases sitting between them.

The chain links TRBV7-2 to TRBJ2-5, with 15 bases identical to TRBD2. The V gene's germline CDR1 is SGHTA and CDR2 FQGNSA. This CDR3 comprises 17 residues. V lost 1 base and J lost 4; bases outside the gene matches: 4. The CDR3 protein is CASSLVGLAGGPETQYF. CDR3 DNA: TGTGCCAGCAGCTTAGTAGGACTAGCGGGGGGGCCAGAGACCCAGTACTTC.

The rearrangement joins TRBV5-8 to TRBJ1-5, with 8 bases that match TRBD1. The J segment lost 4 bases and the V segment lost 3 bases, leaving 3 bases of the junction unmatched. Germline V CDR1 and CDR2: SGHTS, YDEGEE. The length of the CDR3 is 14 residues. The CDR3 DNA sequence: TGTGCCAGCAGCTGGAGACAGGGGAATCAGCCCCAGCATTTT. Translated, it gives CASSWRQGNQPQHF.

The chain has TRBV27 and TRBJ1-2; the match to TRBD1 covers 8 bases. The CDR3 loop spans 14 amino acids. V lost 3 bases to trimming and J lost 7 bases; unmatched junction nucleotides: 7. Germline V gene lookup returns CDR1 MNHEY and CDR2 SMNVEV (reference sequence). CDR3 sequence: CASSFIRGPGGYTF. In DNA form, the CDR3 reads TGTGCCAGCAGTTTTATCAGGGGGCCGGGTGGCTACACCTTC.

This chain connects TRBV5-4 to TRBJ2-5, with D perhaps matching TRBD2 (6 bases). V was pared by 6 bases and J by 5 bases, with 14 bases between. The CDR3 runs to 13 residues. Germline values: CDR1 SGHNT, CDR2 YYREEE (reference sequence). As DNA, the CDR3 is TGTGCCAGCAAGCAACGCAGCGGGGAGACCCAGTACTTC. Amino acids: CASKQRSGETQYF.

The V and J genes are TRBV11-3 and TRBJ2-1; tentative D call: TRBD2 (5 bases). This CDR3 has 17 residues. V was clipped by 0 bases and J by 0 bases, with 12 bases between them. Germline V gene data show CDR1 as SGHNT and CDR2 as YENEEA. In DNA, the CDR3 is TGTGCCAGCAGCTTAGATCCTAGCAACCCCTCCTACAATGAGCAGTTCTTC. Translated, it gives CASSLDPSNPSYNEQFF.

CDR3 in DNA: TGTGCCTGGAGTGGTATCCCGGGGGCCTACAATGAGCAGTTCTTC. Translating gives CAWSGIPGAYNEQFF. The chain links TRBV30 to TRBJ2-1; a possible D gene is TRBD2 (6 bases). In germline, CDR1 is GTSNPN, CDR2 SVGIG (reference sequence). V lost 1 base and J 2 bases, leaving 12 bases between the germline ends. CDR3 length: 15 amino acids.

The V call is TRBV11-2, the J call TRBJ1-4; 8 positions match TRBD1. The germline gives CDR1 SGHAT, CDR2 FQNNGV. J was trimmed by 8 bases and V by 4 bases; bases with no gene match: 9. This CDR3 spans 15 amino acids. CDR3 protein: CASSSLQGVGEKLFF. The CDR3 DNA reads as TGTGCCAGCAGCTCCCTACAGGGGGTGGGAGAAAAACTGTTTTTT.

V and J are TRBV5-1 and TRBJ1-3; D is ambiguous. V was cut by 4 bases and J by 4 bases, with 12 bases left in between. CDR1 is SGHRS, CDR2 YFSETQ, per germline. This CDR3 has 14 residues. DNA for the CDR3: TGCGCCAGCAGCCCAGAAAACGGGGGAAACACCATATATTTT. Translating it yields CASSPENGGNTIYF.

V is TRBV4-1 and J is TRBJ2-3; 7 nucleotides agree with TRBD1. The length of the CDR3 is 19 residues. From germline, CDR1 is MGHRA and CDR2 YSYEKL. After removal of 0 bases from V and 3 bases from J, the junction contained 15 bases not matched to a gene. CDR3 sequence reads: CASSQERVIDRVGTDTQYF. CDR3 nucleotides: TGCGCCAGCAGCCAAGAGAGAGTAATAGACAGGGTGGGGACAGATACGCAGTATTTT.

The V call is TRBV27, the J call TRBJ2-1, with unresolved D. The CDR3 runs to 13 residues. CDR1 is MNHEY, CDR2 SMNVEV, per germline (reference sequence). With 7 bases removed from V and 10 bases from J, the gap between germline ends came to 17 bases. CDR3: CASKLMVSREQFF. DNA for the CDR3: TGTGCCAGCAAACTCATGGTTTCGAGAGAGCAGTTCTTC.

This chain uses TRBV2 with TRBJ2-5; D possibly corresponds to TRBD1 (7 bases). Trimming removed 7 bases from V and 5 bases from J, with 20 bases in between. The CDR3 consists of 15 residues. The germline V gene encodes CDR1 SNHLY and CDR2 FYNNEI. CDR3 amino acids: CASTGGTLTGETQYF. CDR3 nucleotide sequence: TGTGCCAGCACTGGGGGGACCCTGACAGGGGAGACCCAGTACTTC.

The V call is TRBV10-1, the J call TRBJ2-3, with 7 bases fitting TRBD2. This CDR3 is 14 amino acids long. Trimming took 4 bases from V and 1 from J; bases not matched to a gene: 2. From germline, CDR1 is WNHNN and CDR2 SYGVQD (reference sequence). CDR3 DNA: TGCGCCAGCAGTGTCCGGGGGGGCACAGATACGCAGTATTTT. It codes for CASSVRGGTDTQYF.

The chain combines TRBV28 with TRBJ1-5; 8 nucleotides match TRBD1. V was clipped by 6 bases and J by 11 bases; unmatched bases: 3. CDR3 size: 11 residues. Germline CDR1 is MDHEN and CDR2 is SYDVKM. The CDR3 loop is CASSDRGAQHF. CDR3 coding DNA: TGTGCCAGCAGCGACAGGGGCGCCCAGCATTTT.

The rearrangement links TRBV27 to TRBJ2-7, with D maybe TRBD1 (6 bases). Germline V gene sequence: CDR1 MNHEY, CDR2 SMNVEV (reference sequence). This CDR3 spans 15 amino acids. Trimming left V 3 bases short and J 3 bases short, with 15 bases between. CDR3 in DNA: TGTGCCAGCAGTTTCCGTAAAACAGGGATCTACGAGCAGTACTTC. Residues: CASSFRKTGIYEQYF.